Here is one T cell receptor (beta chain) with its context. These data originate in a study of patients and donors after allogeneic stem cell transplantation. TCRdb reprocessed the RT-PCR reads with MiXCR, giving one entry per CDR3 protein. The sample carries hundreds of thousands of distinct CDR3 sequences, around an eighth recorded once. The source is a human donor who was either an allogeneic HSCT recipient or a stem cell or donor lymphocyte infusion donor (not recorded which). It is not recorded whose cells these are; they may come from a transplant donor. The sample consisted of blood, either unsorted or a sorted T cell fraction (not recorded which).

CDR3 coding DNA: TGTGCCAGCAGCCTACCCAGCGAAAAACTGTTTTTT. Protein sequence: CASSLPSEKLFF. This chain uses TRBV12-3 or TRBV12-4 with TRBJ1-4, with D uncertain. The germline V and J ends were trimmed by 6 bases and 8 bases, with 10 bases remaining between them. The CDR3 length is 12 residues.